The 2 T cell receptor beta chains below come from one sample, sequenced in a study of blood T cell repertoires in COVID-19. Repertoires were generated with immunoSEQ multiplex PCR, while TCRdb's copy carries only in-frame clones and drops some. The sample shows 60,000 to 70,000 clones, roughly 81% of them seen only once. Sequencing input: peripheral blood. The source of these receptors is an elderly man with acute or convalescent COVID-19.

In the case of this clone: The same CDR3 also results from other DNA sequences found in this sample. The rearrangement joins TRBV10-3 to TRBJ1-5; D is ambiguous. The CDR3 loop spans 13 amino acids. V lost 10 bases to trimming and J lost 2 bases, with 12 bases between them. Germline CDR1 and CDR2: ENHRY and SYGVKD. The CDR3 sequence: CATRPEGNQPQHF. The CDR3 DNA reads TGTGCCACCCGTCCCGAGGGCAATCAGCCCCAGCATTTT.

The chain links TRBV21-1 to TRBJ2-3; the D call in the table, TRBD2, was not verified against the DNA. TRBV21-1 is a listed pseudogene. CDR3 length: 17 residues. The CDR3 loop is CASSKVASGGDTDTQYF. The CDR3 nucleotides read TGTGCCAGCAGCAAAGTGGCTAGCGGGGGTGACACAGATACGCAGTATTTT.